These T cell receptor beta chains were read from a single sample in a study of blood T cell repertoires in COVID-19. Data came from immunoSEQ multiplex PCR; TCRdb stores just in-frame clones and leaves some out. The sample shows roughly 67,000 clones, over 75% of them seen only once. Material for sequencing was peripheral blood. All receptors come from a man between 50 and 59 years old with acute or convalescent COVID-19. CDR3s include the opening cysteine and the closing phenylalanine or tryptophan. A D gene is named only where the DNA matches it firmly. Expanded clones are given a class, and other clones once, few, many or no size at all.

j_gene: TRBJ2-5; d_gene: TRBD1; abundance: -; v_gene: TRBV5-1; CDR3aa: CASSLARGLGETQYF; CDR3nt: TGCGCCAGCAGCTTGGCTAGGGGGCTAGGAGAGACCCAGTACTTC
j_gene: TRBJ2-1; d_gene: -; abundance: -; v_gene: TRBV5-4; CDR3aa: CASSPGDREGYNEQFF; CDR3nt: TGTGCCAGCAGCCCGGGGGACAGAGAGGGGTACAATGAGCAGTTCTTC
j_gene: TRBJ2-1; d_gene: TRBD1; abundance: -; v_gene: TRBV5-1; CDR3aa: CASGPRQGGGYNEQFF; CDR3nt: TGCGCCAGCGGCCCCCGACAGGGCGGCGGGTACAATGAGCAGTTCTTC
j_gene: TRBJ2-3; d_gene: -; abundance: -; v_gene: TRBV11-3; CDR3aa: CASSLEGHATDTQYF; CDR3nt: TGTGCCAGCAGCTTAGAGGGACATGCCACAGATACGCAGTATTTT
j_gene: TRBJ2-1; d_gene: -; abundance: once; v_gene: TRBV30; CDR3aa: CAWGSSYNEQFF; CDR3nt: TGTGCCTGGGGCAGCTCCTACAATGAGCAGTTCTTC
j_gene: TRBJ1-6; d_gene: TRBD1; abundance: -; v_gene: TRBV5-1; CDR3aa: CASSLGTGEDSPLHF; CDR3nt: TGCGCCAGCAGCTTAGGGACAGGGGAAGATTCACCCCTCCACTTT
j_gene: TRBJ1-4; d_gene: -; abundance: -; v_gene: TRBV28; CDR3aa: CASARGGSNEKLFF; CDR3nt: TGTGCCAGCGCAAGGGGGGGGTCTAATGAAAAACTGTTTTTT
j_gene: TRBJ2-1; d_gene: TRBD1; abundance: -; v_gene: TRBV6-5; CDR3aa: CASSYEDRSSEQFF; CDR3nt: TGTGCCAGCAGTTACGAGGACAGGAGTAGTGAGCAGTTCTTC
j_gene: TRBJ1-1; d_gene: -; abundance: -; v_gene: TRBV6-5; CDR3aa: CASSWGEGNTEAFF; CDR3nt: TGTGCCAGCAGTTGGGGGGAGGGGAACACTGAAGCTTTCTTT
j_gene: TRBJ1-2; d_gene: TRBD1; abundance: -; v_gene: TRBV19; CDR3aa: CASSLTDRRNLGYTF; CDR3nt: TGTGCCAGTAGTCTAACGGACAGGCGCAACCTGGGCTACACCTTC
j_gene: TRBJ1-2; d_gene: TRBD1; abundance: once; v_gene: TRBV5-1; CDR3aa: CASSSGGQAYYGYTF; CDR3nt: TGCGCCAGCAGCTCAGGGGGACAGGCTTACTATGGCTACACCTTC
j_gene: TRBJ2-3; d_gene: TRBD2; abundance: -; v_gene: TRBV5-1; CDR3aa: CASSLLASGASPSTDTQYF; CDR3nt: TGCGCCAGCAGCTTGTTAGCTAGCGGGGCCTCTCCTAGCACAGATACGCAGTATTTT
j_gene: TRBJ1-1; d_gene: -; abundance: -; v_gene: TRBV2; CDR3aa: CASSEGRGRAEAFF; CDR3nt: TGTGCCAGCAGTGAGGGCAGGGGACGTGCTGAAGCTTTCTTT
j_gene: TRBJ2-5; d_gene: -; abundance: once; v_gene: TRBV7-9; CDR3aa: CASSFDFLSGKTQYF; CDR3nt: TGTGCCAGCAGCTTTGATTTCTTGTCCGGGAAGACCCAGTACTTC
j_gene: TRBJ2-6; d_gene: TRBD1; abundance: -; v_gene: TRBV11-2; CDR3aa: CASREYRGRANVLTF; CDR3nt: TGTGCCAGCAGAGAATACAGGGGACGGGCCAACGTCCTGACTTTC
j_gene: TRBJ2-1; d_gene: TRBD1; abundance: few; v_gene: TRBV12-5; CDR3aa: CASGKGQGGGEQFF; CDR3nt: TGTGCTAGTGGGAAGGGACAGGGCGGTGGTGAGCAGTTCTTC